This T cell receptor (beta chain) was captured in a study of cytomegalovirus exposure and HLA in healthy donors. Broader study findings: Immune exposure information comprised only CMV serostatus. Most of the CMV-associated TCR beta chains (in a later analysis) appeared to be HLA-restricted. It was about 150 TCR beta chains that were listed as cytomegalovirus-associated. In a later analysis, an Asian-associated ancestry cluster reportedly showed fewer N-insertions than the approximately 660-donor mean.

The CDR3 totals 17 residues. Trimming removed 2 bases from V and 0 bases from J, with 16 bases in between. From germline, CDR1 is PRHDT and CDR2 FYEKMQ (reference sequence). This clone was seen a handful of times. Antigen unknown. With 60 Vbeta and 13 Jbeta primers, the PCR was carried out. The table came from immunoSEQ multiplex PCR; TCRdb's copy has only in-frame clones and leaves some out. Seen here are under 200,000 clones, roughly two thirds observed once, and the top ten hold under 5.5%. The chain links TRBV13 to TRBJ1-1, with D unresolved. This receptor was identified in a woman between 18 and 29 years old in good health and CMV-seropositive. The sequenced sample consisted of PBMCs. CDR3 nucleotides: TGTGCCAGCAGCTTAAAAAGAGACGGGGATATGAACACTGAAGCTTTCTTT. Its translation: CASSLKRDGDMNTEAFF.